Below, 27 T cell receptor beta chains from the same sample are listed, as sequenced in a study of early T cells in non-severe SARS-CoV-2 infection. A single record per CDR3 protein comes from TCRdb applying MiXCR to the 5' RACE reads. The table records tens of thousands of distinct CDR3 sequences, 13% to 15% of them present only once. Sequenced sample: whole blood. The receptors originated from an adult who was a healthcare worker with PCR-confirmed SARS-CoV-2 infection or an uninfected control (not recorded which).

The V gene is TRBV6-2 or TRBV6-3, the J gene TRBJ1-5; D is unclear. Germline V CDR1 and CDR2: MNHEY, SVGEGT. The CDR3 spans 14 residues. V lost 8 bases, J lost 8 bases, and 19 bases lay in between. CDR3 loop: CASGPLVFKEPQHF. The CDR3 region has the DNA TGTGCCAGCGGGCCCCTCGTCTTTAAGGAGCCCCAGCATTTT.

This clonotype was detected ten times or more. The CDR3 bases are TGTGCCAGTAGTCCCCTTGGACAGTCAGTCCTCGTGCCTTCACCCCTCCACTTT. Protein sequence: CASSPLGQSVLVPSPLHF. The chain recombines TRBV19 with TRBJ1-6; possible D gene TRBD1, 6 bases. The CDR3 length is 18 residues. The germline gives CDR1 LNHDA, CDR2 SQIVND (reference sequence). V was shortened by 5 bases and J by 9 bases, with 26 bases between the two germline ends.

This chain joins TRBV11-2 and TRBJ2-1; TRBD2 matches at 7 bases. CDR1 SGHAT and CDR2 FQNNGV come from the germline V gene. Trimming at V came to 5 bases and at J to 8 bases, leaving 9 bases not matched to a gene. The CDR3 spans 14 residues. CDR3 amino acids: CASSPSGGRDEQFF. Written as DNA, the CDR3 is TGTGCCAGCAGCCCATCCGGAGGGAGGGATGAGCAGTTCTTC.

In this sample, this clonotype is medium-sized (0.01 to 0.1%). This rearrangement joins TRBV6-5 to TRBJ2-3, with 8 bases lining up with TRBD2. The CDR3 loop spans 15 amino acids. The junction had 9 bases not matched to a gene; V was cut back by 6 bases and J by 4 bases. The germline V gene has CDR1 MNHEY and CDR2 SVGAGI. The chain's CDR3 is CASRKMGLVSDTQYF. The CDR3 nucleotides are TGTGCCAGCAGGAAAATGGGACTAGTATCAGATACGCAGTATTTT.

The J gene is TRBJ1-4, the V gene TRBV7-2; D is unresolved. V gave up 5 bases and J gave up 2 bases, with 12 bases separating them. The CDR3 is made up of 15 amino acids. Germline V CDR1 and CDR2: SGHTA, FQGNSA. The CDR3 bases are TGTGCCAGCAGCCCCCGCTTAGGGACTAATGAAAAACTGTTTTTT. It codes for CASSPRLGTNEKLFF.

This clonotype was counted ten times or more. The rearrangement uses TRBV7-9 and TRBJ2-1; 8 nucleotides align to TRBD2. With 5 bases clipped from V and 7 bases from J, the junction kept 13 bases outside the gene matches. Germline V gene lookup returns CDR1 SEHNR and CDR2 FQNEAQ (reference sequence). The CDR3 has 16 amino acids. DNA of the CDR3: TGTGCCAGCAGCCCTTCGGGGAGCGGGAGCGTTAATGAGCAGTTCTTC. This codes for CASSPSGSGSVNEQFF.

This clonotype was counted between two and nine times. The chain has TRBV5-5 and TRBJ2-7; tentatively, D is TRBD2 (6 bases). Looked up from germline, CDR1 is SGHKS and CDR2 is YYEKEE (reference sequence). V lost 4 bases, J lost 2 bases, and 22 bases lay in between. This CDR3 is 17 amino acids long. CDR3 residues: CASSRREYQDPTYEQYF. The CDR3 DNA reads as TGTGCCAGCAGCCGACGGGAGTACCAGGACCCGACCTACGAGCAGTACTTC. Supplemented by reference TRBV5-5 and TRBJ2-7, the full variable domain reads DAGVTQSPTHLIKTRGQQVTLRCSPISGHKSVSWYQQVLGQGPQFIFQYYEKEERGRGNFPDRFSARQFPNYSSELNVNALLLGDSALYLCASSRREYQDPTYEQYFGPGTRLTVT.

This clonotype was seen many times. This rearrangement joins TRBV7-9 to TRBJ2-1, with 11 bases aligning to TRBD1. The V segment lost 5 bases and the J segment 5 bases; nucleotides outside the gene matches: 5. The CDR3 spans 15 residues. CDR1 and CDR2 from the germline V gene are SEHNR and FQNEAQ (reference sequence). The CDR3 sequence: CASSLGTGGNNEQFF. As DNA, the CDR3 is TGTGCCAGCAGCCTCGGGACAGGGGGGAACAATGAGCAGTTCTTC.

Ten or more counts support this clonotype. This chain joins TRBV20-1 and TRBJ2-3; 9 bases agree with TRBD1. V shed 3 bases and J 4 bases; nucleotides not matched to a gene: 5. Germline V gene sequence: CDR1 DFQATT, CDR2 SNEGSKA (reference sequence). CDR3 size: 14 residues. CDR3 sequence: CSARDRGRSDTQYF. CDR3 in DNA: TGCAGTGCTAGGGACAGGGGCCGGTCAGATACGCAGTATTTT.

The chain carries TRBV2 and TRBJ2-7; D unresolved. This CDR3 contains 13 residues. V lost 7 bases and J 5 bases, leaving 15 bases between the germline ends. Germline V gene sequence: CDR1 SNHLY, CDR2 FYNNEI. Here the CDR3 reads CASTLKAFHEQYF. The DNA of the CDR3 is TGTGCCAGCACCCTAAAGGCATTCCACGAGCAGTACTTC.

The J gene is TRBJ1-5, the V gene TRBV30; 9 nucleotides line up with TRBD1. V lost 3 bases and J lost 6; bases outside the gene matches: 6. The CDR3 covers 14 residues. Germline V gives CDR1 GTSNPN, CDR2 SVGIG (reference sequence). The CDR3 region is CAWSPGTGSQPQHF. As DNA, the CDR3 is TGTGCCTGGAGCCCCGGGACAGGGAGTCAGCCCCAGCATTTT.

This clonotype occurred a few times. The CDR3 nucleotides are TGTGCCAGCAGCCCTCCGGCGGTGAGCACAGATACGCAGTATTTT. It yields the protein CASSPPAVSTDTQYF. V and J are TRBV7-9 and TRBJ2-3; unclear D gene. Germline V gene lookup returns CDR1 SEHNR and CDR2 FQNEAQ (reference sequence). V was pared by 5 bases and J by 0 bases, with 12 bases between. The CDR3 loop spans 15 amino acids.

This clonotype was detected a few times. The CDR3 DNA is TGCAGCGTGGGGCGGCTAGCGGGAGGGTTCCAGTACTTC. Translated, it gives CSVGRLAGGFQYF. V is TRBV29-1 and J is TRBJ2-5; TRBD2 matches at 12 bases. The V gene's germline CDR1 is SQVTM and CDR2 ANQGSEA. V lost 6 bases, J lost 10 bases, and 9 bases stayed unmatched. The CDR3 runs to 13 residues.

CDR3 loop: CSVEFSYEQYF. CDR3 nucleotides: TGCAGCGTTGAGTTCTCCTACGAGCAGTACTTC. The chain joins TRBV29-1 to TRBJ2-7; D is unresolved. V lost 3 bases and J 0 bases, leaving 3 bases between the germline ends. The CDR3 is made up of 11 amino acids. In germline, CDR1 is SQVTM, CDR2 ANQGSEA.

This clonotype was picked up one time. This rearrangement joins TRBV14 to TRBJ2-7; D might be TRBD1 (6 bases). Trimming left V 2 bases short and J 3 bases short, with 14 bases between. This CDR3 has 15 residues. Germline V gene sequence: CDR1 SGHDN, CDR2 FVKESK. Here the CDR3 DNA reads TGTGCCAGCAGCCAAACGTCAGACAGGCGCTACGAGCAGTACTTC. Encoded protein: CASSQTSDRRYEQYF. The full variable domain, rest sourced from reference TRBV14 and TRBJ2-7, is EAGVTQFPSHSVIEKGQTVTLRCDPISGHDNLYWYRRVMGKEIKFLLHFVKESKQDESGMPNNRFLAERTGGTYSTLKVQPAELEDSGVYFCASSQTSDRRYEQYFGPGTRLTVT.

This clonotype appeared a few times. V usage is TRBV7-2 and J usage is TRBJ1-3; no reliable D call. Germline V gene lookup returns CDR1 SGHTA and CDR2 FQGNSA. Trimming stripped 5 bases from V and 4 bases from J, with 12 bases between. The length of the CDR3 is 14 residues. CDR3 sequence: CASSLGLLGNTIYF. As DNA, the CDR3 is TGTGCCAGCAGCCTGGGCCTATTGGGAAACACCATATATTTT.

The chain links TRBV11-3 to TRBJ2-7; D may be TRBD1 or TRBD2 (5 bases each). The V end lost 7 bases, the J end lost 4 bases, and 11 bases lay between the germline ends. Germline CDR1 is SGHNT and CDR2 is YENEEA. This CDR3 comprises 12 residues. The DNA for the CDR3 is TGTGCCAGCACCCAATGGGGGTACGAGCAGTACTTC. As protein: CASTQWGYEQYF.

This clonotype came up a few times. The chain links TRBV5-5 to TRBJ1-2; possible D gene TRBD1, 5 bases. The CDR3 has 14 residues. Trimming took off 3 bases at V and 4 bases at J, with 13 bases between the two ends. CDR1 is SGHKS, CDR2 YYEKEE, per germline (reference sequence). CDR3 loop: CASSWGTVPYGYTF. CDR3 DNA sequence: TGTGCCAGCAGCTGGGGGACGGTACCCTATGGCTACACCTTC.

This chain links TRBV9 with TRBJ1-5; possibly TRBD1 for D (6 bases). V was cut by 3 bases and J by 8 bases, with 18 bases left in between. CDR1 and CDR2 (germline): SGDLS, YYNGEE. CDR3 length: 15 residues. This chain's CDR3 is CASSALNGEGEPQHF. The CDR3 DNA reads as TGTGCCAGCAGCGCCCTTAATGGCGAGGGGGAGCCCCAGCATTTT. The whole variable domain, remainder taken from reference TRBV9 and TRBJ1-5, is DSGVTQTPKHLITATGQRVTLRCSPRSGDLSVYWYQQSLDQGLQFLIQYYNGEERAKGNILERFSAQQFPDLHSELNLSSLELGDSALYFCASSALNGEGEPQHFGDGTRLSIL.

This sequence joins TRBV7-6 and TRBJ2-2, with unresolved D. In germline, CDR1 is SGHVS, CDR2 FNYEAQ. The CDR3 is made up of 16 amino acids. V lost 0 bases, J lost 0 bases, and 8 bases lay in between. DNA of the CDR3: TGTGCCAGCAGCTTAGCTAGGAGCGCGAACACCGGGGAGCTGTTTTTT. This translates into CASSLARSANTGELFF.

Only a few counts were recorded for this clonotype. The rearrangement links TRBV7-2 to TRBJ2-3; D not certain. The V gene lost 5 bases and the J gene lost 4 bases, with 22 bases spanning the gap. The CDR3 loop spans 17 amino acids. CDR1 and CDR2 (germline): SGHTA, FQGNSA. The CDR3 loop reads CASSVPIGVLVADTQYF. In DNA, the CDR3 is TGTGCCAGCAGCGTACCGATTGGCGTTTTGGTTGCAGATACGCAGTATTTT.

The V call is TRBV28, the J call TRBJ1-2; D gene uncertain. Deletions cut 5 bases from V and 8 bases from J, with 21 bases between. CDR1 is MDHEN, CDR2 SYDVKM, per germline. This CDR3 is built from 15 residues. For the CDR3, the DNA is TGTGCCAGCAGTCCCCCGACACTGCAGGCGCGAGGCTACACCTTC. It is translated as CASSPPTLQARGYTF.

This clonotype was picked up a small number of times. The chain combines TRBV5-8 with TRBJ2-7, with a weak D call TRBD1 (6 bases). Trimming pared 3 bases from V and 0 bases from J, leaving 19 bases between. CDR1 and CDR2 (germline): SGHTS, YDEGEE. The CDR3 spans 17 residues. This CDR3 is CASSSTRKGVSSYEQYF. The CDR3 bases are TGTGCCAGCAGCTCGACCCGCAAGGGGGTAAGCTCCTACGAGCAGTACTTC.

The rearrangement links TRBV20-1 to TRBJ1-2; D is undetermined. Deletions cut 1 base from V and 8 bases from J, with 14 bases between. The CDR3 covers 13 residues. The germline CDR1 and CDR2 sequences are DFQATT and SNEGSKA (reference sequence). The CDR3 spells CSARGGEGYGYTF. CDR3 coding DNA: TGCAGTGCTAGAGGCGGGGAGGGTTACGGCTACACCTTC.

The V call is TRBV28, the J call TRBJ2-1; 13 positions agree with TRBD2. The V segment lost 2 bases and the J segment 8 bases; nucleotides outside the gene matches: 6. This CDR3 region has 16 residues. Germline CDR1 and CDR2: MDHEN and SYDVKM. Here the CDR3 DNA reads TGTGCCAGCAGTTTAGGGGGACTAGCGGGATGGGATGAGCAGTTCTTC. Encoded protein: CASSLGGLAGWDEQFF.

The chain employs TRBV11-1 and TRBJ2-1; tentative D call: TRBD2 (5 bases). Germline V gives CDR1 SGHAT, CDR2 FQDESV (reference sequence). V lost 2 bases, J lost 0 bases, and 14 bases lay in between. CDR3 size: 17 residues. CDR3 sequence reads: CASSLWTEQTSYNEQFF. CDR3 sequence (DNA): TGTGCCAGCAGCTTATGGACTGAACAGACCTCCTACAATGAGCAGTTCTTC.

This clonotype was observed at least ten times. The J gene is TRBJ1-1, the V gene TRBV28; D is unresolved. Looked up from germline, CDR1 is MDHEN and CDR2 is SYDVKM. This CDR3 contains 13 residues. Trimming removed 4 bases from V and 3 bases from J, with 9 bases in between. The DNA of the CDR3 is TGTGCCAGCAGTTACCCCCAGTACACTGAAGCTTTCTTT. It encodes CASSYPQYTEAFF.